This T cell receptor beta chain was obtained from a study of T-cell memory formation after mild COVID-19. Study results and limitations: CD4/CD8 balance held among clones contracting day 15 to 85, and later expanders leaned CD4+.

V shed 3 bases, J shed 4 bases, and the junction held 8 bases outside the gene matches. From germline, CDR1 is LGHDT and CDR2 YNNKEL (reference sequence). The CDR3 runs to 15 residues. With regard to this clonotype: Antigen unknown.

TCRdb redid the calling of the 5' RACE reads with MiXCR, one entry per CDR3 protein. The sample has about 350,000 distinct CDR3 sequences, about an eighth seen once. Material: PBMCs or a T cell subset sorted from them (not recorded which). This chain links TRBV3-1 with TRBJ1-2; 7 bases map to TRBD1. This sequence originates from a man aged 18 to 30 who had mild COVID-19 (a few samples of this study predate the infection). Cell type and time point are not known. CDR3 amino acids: CASSQEGALGYGYTF. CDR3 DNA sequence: TGTGCCAGCAGCCAGGAGGGGGCGCTGGGCTATGGCTACACCTTC.